These 16 T cell receptor beta chains came from one sample sequenced in a study of shared T cell receptors in the human thymus. Measured with immunoSEQ multiplex PCR; TCRdb has only the in-frame clones, and not every one. Counted here are hundreds of thousands of clones, 80% to 90% occurring once; the ten biggest clones make up 0.0094%. The same data also contributed to another study, on human thymus T cells.

Sequencing was performed on thymocytes. These receptors were collected from a boy in the first two years of life with a congenital heart defect.

The V call is TRBV28, the J call TRBJ2-7; 10 positions agree with TRBD1. This CDR3 has 17 residues. CDR1 and CDR2 from the germline V gene are MDHEN and SYDVKM. Trimming cost V 5 bases and J 4 bases; bases outside gene matches: 14. This chain's CDR3 is CASSPWDRQGAQYEQYF. In DNA form, the CDR3 reads TGTGCCAGCAGTCCATGGGATAGACAGGGGGCACAGTACGAGCAGTACTTC.

The gene calls are TRBV4-3 and TRBJ2-2; the D gene is possibly TRBD1 (6 bases). The length of the CDR3 is 17 residues. Germline V lookup: CDR1 LGHNA, CDR2 YSLEER. V lost 0 bases and J lost 1, with 12 bases in between. This CDR3 reads CASSQDSGDMNTGELFF. CDR3 DNA sequence: TGCGCCAGCAGCCAAGATTCCGGGGACATGAACACCGGGGAGCTGTTTTTT.

As DNA, the CDR3 is TGTGCCACCAGTCCCTCGGGTGGGGGGTCCACCAAAAACATTCAGTACTTC. Amino acids: CATSPSGGGSTKNIQYF. The chain links TRBV15 to TRBJ2-4; TRBD2 is a possible D gene (6 bases). CDR1 is LNHNV, CDR2 YYDKDF, per germline (reference sequence). The CDR3 sequence is 17 residues long. V lost 6 bases, J lost 2 bases, and 20 bases lay in between.

The genes are TRBV5-1 and TRBJ1-3; D is uncertain. The V and J ends lost 2 bases and 0 bases respectively, with 6 bases between them. This CDR3 has 14 amino acids. In germline, CDR1 is SGHRS, CDR2 YFSETQ. DNA of the CDR3: TGCGCCAGCAGCTTAGGGAGCTCTGGAAACACCATATATTTT. Amino acid sequence: CASSLGSSGNTIYF.

This rearrangement joins TRBV28 to TRBJ2-3, with TRBD1 matching 7 bases. The CDR3 sequence is 14 residues long. Germline V gene sequence: CDR1 MDHEN, CDR2 SYDVKM. Trimming at V came to 8 bases and at J to 2 bases, leaving 7 bases not matched to a gene. As DNA, the CDR3 is TGTGCCAGCTCGGGGACAGCGTCCACAGATACGCAGTATTTT. Its translation: CASSGTASTDTQYF. Drawing the rest from reference TRBV28 and TRBJ2-3, the complete variable domain is DVKVTQSSRYLVKRTGEKVFLECVQDMDHENMFWYRQDPGLGLRLIYFSYDVKMKEKGDIPEGYSVSREKKERFSLILESASTNQTSMYLCASSGTASTDTQYFGPGTRLTVL.

The chain uses TRBV28 and TRBJ1-1; D is possibly TRBD1 (5 bases). Germline CDR1 is MDHEN and CDR2 is SYDVKM. Trimming took 4 bases from V and 6 from J, leaving 9 bases between them. CDR3 length: 12 amino acids. The CDR3 nucleotides are TGTGCCAGCAGTTCATCAGGGTCTGAAGCTTTCTTT. Translation gives CASSSSGSEAFF.

The J gene is TRBJ2-2, the V gene TRBV4-1, with D tentatively TRBD1 (5 bases). The length of the CDR3 is 15 residues. Trimming shortened V by 0 bases and J by 1 base, and 6 bases separated the two germline ends. CDR1 is MGHRA, CDR2 YSYEKL, per germline. The CDR3 nucleotides read TGCGCCAGCAGCCAAGACAGGGAGAACACCGGGGAGCTGTTTTTT. Amino acid sequence: CASSQDRENTGELFF.

The chain has TRBV27 and TRBJ2-7, with 9 bases fitting TRBD1. Germline V CDR1 and CDR2: MNHEY, SMNVEV (reference sequence). V lost 8 bases and J lost 2; bases outside the gene matches: 4. The CDR3 totals 13 residues. CDR3 sequence: CASSGTGPYEQYF. CDR3 nucleotide sequence: TGTGCCAGCTCCGGGACAGGGCCCTACGAGCAGTACTTC.

This clone was observed a single time. The rearrangement joins TRBV5-1 to TRBJ1-2; 12 bases fit TRBD1. This CDR3 contains 15 residues. J lost 4 bases, V lost 3 bases, and 4 bases had no gene match. Germline CDR1 SGHRS, CDR2 YFSETQ. The CDR3 DNA reads as TGCGCCAGCAGCTGGGACAGGGGGCGTAGCTATGGCTACACCTTC. Residues: CASSWDRGRSYGYTF.

The chain recombines TRBV7-2 with TRBJ2-7; 9 nucleotides align to TRBD2. The germline V gene has CDR1 SGHTA and CDR2 FQGNSA. The CDR3 has 17 amino acids. The V and J ends lost 5 bases and 2 bases, in that order; junction bases with no gene match: 13. CDR3 region: CASSPGTSPNSPYEQYF. Written as DNA, the CDR3 is TGTGCCAGCAGCCCCGGGACTAGCCCCAATTCTCCCTACGAGCAGTACTTC.

The rearrangement uses TRBV7-8 and TRBJ2-4; possibly TRBD2 for D (5 bases). CDR1 and CDR2 (germline): SGHVS, FQNEAQ. V lost 5 bases, J lost 0 bases, and 17 bases lay in between. There are 17 residues in the CDR3. For the CDR3, the DNA is TGTGCCAGCAGCCCCCCCGTTCCGGGGAAAGCCAAAAACATTCAGTACTTC. Encoded protein: CASSPPVPGKAKNIQYF.

Only one count was recorded for this clone. The chain combines TRBV4-1 with TRBJ1-5; TRBD1 might be the D (5 bases). V lost 0 bases to trimming and J lost 0 bases, with 12 bases between them. The CDR3 is 17 amino acids. CDR1 is MGHRA and CDR2 is YSYEKL in the germline V gene. CDR3 loop: CASSQDRDRSSNQPQHF. CDR3 nucleotide sequence: TGCGCCAGCAGCCAAGATCGTGACAGATCTAGCAATCAGCCCCAGCATTTT.

J is TRBJ2-2 and V is TRBV19, with 9 bases that match TRBD2. Germline loops: CDR1 LNHDA, CDR2 SQIVND (reference sequence). The ends lost 1 base at V and 6 bases at J; junction bases unmatched: 6. CDR3 length: 16 amino acids. The CDR3 spells CASSIVEREDSGELFF. In DNA, the CDR3 is TGTGCCAGTAGTATAGTCGAGCGGGAGGACTCCGGGGAGCTGTTTTTT.

This chain uses TRBV6-5 with TRBJ1-2; possible D gene TRBD1, 6 bases. This CDR3 is 14 amino acids long. Germline lookup yields CDR1 MNHEY and CDR2 SVGAGI. V lost 6 bases and J 2 bases, leaving 13 bases between the germline ends. CDR3: CASRAEDSNYGYTF. The CDR3 bases are TGTGCCAGCAGGGCCGAGGACAGCAACTATGGCTACACCTTC.

In this sample, this clone turned up a few times. This chain joins TRBV11-2 and TRBJ2-7, with 8 bases matching TRBD1. V shed 3 bases, J shed 0 bases, and the junction held 7 bases outside the gene matches. The CDR3 is made up of 16 amino acids. Looked up from germline, CDR1 is SGHAT and CDR2 is FQNNGV. The CDR3 loop reads CASSLTGADTSYEQYF. The CDR3 DNA reads TGTGCCAGCAGCTTGACAGGGGCCGACACCTCCTACGAGCAGTACTTC. The variable domain in full, completed from reference TRBV11-2 and TRBJ2-7, reads EAGVAQSPRYKIIEKRQSVAFWCNPISGHATLYWYQQILGQGPKLLIQFQNNGVVDDSQLPKDRFSAERLKGVDSTLKIQPAKLEDSAVYLCASSLTGADTSYEQYFGPGTRLTVT.

This chain links TRBV14 with TRBJ2-3; TRBD2 matches 8 bases. The CDR3 extends over 19 amino acids. CDR1 SGHDN and CDR2 FVKESK come from the germline V gene. J was trimmed by 1 base and V by 0 bases; bases with no gene match: 12. Here the CDR3 reads CASSQDRSSGGGGTDTQYF. The DNA for the CDR3 is TGTGCCAGCAGCCAAGATCGCTCAAGCGGGGGAGGGGGCACAGATACGCAGTATTTT.